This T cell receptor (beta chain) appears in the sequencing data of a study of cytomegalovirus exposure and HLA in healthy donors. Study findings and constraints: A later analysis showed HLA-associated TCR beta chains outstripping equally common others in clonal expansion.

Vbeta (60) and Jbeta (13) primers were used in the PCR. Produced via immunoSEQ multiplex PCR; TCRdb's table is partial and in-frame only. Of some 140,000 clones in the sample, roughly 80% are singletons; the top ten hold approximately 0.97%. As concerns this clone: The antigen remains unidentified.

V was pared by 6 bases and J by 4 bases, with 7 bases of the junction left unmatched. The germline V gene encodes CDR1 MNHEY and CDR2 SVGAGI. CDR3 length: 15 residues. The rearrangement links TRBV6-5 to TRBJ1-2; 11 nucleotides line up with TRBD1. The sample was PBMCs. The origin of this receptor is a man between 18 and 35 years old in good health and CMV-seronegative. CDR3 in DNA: TGTGCCAGCAGGGTCGGACAGGGGGCAGCCTATGGCTACACCTTC. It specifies CASRVGQGAAYGYTF.